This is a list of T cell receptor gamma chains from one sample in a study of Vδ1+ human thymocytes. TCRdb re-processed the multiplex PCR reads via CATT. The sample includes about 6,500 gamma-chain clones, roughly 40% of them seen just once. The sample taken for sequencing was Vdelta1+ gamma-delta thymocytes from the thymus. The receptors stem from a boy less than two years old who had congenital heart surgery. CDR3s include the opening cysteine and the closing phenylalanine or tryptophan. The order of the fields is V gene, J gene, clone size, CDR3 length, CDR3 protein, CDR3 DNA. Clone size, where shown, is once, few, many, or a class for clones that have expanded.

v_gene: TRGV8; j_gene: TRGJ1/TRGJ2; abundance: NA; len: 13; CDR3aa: CATWYRPGDKKLF; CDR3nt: TGTGCCACCTGGTATAGGCCTGGCGATAAGAAACTCTTT
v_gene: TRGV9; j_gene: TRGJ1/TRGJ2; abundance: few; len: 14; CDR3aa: CALWEAANYYKKLF; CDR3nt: TGTGCCTTGTGGGAGGCCGCAAATTATTATAAGAAACTCTTT
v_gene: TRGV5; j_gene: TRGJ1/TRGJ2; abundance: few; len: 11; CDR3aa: CATWAGYKKLF; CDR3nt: TGTGCCACCTGGGCGGGGTATAAGAAACTCTTT
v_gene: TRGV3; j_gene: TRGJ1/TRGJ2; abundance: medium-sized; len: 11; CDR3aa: CATWDRPEKLF; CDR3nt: TGTGCCACCTGGGACAGGCCGGAGAAACTCTTT
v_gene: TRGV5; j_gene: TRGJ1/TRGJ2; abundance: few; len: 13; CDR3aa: CATWDPPDYKKLF; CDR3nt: TGTGCCACCTGGGACCCTCCTGATTATAAGAAACTATTT
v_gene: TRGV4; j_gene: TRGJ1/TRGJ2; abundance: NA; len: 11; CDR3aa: CAFWEGTPKLF; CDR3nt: TGTGCCTTCTGGGAGGGTACCCCGAAACTCTTT
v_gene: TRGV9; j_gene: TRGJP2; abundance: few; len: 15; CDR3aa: CALWEVSLFPWIKTF; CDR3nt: TGTGCCTTGTGGGAGGTGAGTTTATTCCCTTGGATCAAGACGTTT
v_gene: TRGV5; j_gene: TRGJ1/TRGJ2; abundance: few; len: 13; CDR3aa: CATWDRRDGKKLF; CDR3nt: TGTGCCACCTGGGACAGGAGGGACGGTAAGAAACTCTTT
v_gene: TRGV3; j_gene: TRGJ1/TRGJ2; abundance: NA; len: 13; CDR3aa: CATWDSHYYKKLF; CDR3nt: TGTGCCACCTGGGACAGTCATTATTATAAGAAACTCTTT
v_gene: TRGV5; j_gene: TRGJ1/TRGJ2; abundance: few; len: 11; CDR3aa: CATWDRYKKLF; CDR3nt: TGTGCCACCTGGGACCGGTATAAGAAACTCTTT
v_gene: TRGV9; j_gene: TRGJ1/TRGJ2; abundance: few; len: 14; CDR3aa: CALWEVQGYYKKLF; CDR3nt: TGTGCCTTGTGGGAGGTGCAAGGGTATTATAAGAAGCTCTTT
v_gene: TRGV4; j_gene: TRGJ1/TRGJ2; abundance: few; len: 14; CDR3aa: CATWDGGASYKKLF; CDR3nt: TGTGCCACCTGGGATGGGGGGGCTAGTTATAAGAAACTCTTT
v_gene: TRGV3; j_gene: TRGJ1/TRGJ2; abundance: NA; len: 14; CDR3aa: CATWDRPGHYKKLF; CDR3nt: TGTGCCACCTGGGACAGGCCAGGTCATTATAAGAAACTCTTT
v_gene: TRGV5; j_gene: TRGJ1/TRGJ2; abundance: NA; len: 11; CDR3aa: CATGERPKKLF; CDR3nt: TGTGCCACCGGGGAGAGGCCTAAGAAACTCTTT
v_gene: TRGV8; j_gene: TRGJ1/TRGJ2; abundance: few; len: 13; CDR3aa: CATWDPKGYKKLF; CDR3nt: TGTGCCACCTGGGACCCTAAGGGGTATAAGAAACTCTTT
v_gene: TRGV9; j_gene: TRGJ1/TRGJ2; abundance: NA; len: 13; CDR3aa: CTLWETEGWKKLF; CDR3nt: TGTACCTTGTGGGAGACGGAGGGGTGGAAGAAACTCTTT
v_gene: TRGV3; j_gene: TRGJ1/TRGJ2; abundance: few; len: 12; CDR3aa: CATWDLYYKKLF; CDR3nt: TGTGCCACCTGGGACCTTTATTATAAGAAACTCTTT
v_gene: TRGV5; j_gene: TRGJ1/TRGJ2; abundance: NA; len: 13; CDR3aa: CATWDGGYYKKLF; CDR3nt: TGTGCCACCTGGGACGGTGGGTATTATAAGAAACTCTTT
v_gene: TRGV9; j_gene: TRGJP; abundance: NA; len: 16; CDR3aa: CALWEVVWLGKKITVF; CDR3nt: TGTGCCTTGTGGGAGGTGGTGTGGTTGGGCAAAAAAATCACGGTATTT
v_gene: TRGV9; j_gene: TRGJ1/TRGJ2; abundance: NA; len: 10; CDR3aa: CALWDYKKLF; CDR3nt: TGTGCCTTGTGGGACTATAAGAAACTCTTT
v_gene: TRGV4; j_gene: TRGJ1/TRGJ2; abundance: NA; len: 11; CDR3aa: CATWDGLQKLF; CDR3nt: TGTGCCACCTGGGATGGGCTTCAGAAACTCTTT
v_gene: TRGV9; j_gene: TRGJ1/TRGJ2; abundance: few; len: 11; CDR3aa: CALWDRYKKLF; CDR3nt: TGTGCCTTGTGGGACCGATATAAGAAACTCTTT
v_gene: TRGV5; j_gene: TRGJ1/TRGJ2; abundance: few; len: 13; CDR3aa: CATWDPRHYKKLF; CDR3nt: TGTGCCACCTGGGACCCAAGGCATTATAAGAAACTCTTT
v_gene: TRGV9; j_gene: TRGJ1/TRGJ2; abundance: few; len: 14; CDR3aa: CALWESRNYYKKLF; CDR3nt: TGTGCCTTGTGGGAGTCCCGAAATTATTATAAGAAACTCTTT
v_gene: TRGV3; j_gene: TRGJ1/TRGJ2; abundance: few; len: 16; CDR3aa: CATWDAPEWWDYKKLF; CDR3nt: TGTGCCACCTGGGACGCGCCCGAGTGGTGGGATTATAAGAAACTCTTT